A selection of T cell receptor beta chains follows, all from one sample in a study of spatial heterogeneity in lung cancer. In TCRdb, the 5' RACE reads were re-called with MiXCR into one record per CDR3 protein. This sample yields roughly 10,000 distinct CDR3 sequences, of which approximately 6.3% are seen a single time; 25% to 35% belongs to the top ten. Material: PBMCs, obtained at surgery. These receptors came from a male donor with early-stage non-small cell lung cancer. Both conserved end residues are part of each CDR3. The D gene is left open where the match is weak. For some rows the clone size is stated as once, few or many, or as a class when expanded; others skip it.

D gene	V gene	clone size	J gene	CDR3 length	CDR3 DNA	CDR3 protein
TRBD2	TRBV5-1	.	TRBJ2-2	15	TGCGCCAGCAGCCCCCCGCGGGGGGCCACCGGGGAGCTGTTTTTT	CASSPPRGATGELFF
.	TRBV5-6	few	TRBJ2-5	14	TGTGCCAGCAGCTTTCGACTAGGGAAAGAGACCCAGTACTTC	CASSFRLGKETQYF
.	TRBV7-2	many	TRBJ2-1	13	TGTGCCAGCAGCCTGGGACGGAACAATGAGCAGTTCTTC	CASSLGRNNEQFF
.	TRBV20-1	many	TRBJ2-3	15	TGCAGTGCTAGACTCCGAGGGGACAGCACAGATACGCAGTATTTT	CSARLRGDSTDTQYF
.	TRBV29-1	medium-sized	TRBJ2-1	17	TGCAGCGTTGAAGTTTCCGGACACCAGAGCTCCTACAATGAGCAGTTCTTC	CSVEVSGHQSSYNEQFF
.	TRBV6-4	.	TRBJ2-3	13	TGTGCCAGCAGCCGTGAGGCCACAGATACGCAGTATTTT	CASSREATDTQYF
.	TRBV29-1	medium-sized	TRBJ2-1	16	TGCAGCGTCTACCTGGGGGGCAGGGTCTCCTACAATGAGCAGTTCTTC	CSVYLGGRVSYNEQFF
.	TRBV4-1	many	TRBJ2-7	15	TGCGCCAGCAGCCAAGATAAGACAGTGTCCTACGAGCAGTACTTC	CASSQDKTVSYEQYF
.	TRBV7-8	many	TRBJ2-2	15	TGTGCCAGCAGCTTAAAGAGACTCTACACCGGGGAGCTGTTTTTT	CASSLKRLYTGELFF
.	TRBV7-6	many	TRBJ2-1	16	TGTGCCAGCAGCTTAACTCACGGCCATCGGGGCAATGAGCAGTTCTTC	CASSLTHGHRGNEQFF
TRBD2	TRBV20-1	many	TRBJ2-3	14	TGCAGTGCTCTTGGACTAGCCGGCACAGATACGCAGTATTTT	CSALGLAGTDTQYF
.	TRBV30	few	TRBJ2-1	15	TGTGCCTGGAGTGATCTGAAAGTCCCCTACAATGAGCAGTTCTTC	CAWSDLKVPYNEQFF
.	TRBV29-1	many	TRBJ2-1	13	TGCAGCGCCGGTAGGGGATCCCCCAATGAGCAGTTCTTC	CSAGRGSPNEQFF
.	TRBV28	medium-sized	TRBJ2-5	14	TGTGCCAGCAGTCGGGCAGCCCTGCCGGAGACCCAGTACTTC	CASSRAALPETQYF
TRBD2	TRBV25-1	.	TRBJ2-5	15	TGTGCCAGCAGCCAACTAGCGGGGAGGCAAGAGACCCAGTACTTC	CASSQLAGRQETQYF
.	TRBV13	many	TRBJ1-3	16	TGTGCCAGCAGGCGACTCGAGGGAGGGAGAGGAAACACCATATATTTT	CASRRLEGGRGNTIYF
.	TRBV20-1	medium-sized	TRBJ1-1	13	TGCAGTGCTTTGCGCGAGGTGAACACTGAAGCTTTCTTT	CSALREVNTEAFF
.	TRBV28	many	TRBJ1-1	16	TGTGCCAGCGGTTCTGAGACCAGGGGACGTGCTTGGGAGGCTTTCTTT	CASGSETRGRAWEAFF
.	TRBV5-1	many	TRBJ1-1	15	TGCGCCAGCAGCTTGGAGCTCTACAGGGCGCCTGAAGCTTTCTTT	CASSLELYRAPEAFF
TRBD2	TRBV4-1	medium-sized	TRBJ2-1	15	TGCGCCAGCAGCCAAGAGCGGGAGCCCTACAATGAGCAGTTCTTC	CASSQEREPYNEQFF
.	TRBV6-6	many	TRBJ2-7	14	TGTGCCAGCAGGGCACAGGGGAGGACCTACGAGCAGTACTTC	CASRAQGRTYEQYF
.	TRBV29-1	medium-sized	TRBJ2-4	15	TGCAGCGTTGAAGTAAGGGGTTTCGCCAAAAACATTCAGTACTTC	CSVEVRGFAKNIQYF
TRBD1	TRBV11-2	many	TRBJ2-1	15	TGTGCCAGCAGCTTAGCCAGGGGGACCTACAATGAGCAGTTCTTC	CASSLARGTYNEQFF
TRBD2	TRBV4-2	many	TRBJ2-3	19	TGTGCCAGCACCCCGGCACAAGCACGGGGCCTAGCGGGGCCAGATACGCAGTATTTT	CASTPAQARGLAGPDTQYF
TRBD2	TRBV10-3	few	TRBJ2-7	15	TGTGCCATCACCCCCGGGACTAGCGGCAACTACGAGCAGTACTTC	CAITPGTSGNYEQYF
.	TRBV25-1	few	TRBJ2-3	14	TGTGCCAGCAGTAAGGGATTGGGGGGAGATACGCAGTATTTT	CASSKGLGGDTQYF
TRBD1	TRBV9	.	TRBJ2-7	15	TGTGCCAGCAGCCGGGACAGGGGGCACTCCTACGAGCAGTACTTC	CASSRDRGHSYEQYF
TRBD2	TRBV3-1	.	TRBJ2-3	14	TGTGCCAGCAGTCCGGGGGGACCAACAGATACGCAGTATTTT	CASSPGGPTDTQYF
.	TRBV2	many	TRBJ1-5	14	TGTGCCAGCAGTGAGCAGGGGAATAACCAGCCCCAGCATTTT	CASSEQGNNQPQHF
.	TRBV29-1	many	TRBJ1-1	12	TGCAGCGTCGAAAGGGGTGGGACTGAAGCTTTCTTT	CSVERGGTEAFF
.	TRBV28	many	TRBJ1-1	13	TGTGCCAGCAGAGACTTGGTGAACACTGAAGCTTTCTTT	CASRDLVNTEAFF
.	TRBV7-8	many	TRBJ1-2	16	TGTGCCAGCAGCTTAGTTAGACTGACTGCTAACTATGGCTACACCTTC	CASSLVRLTANYGYTF
.	TRBV28	.	TRBJ2-6	19	TGTGCCAGCAGTACCCCGGACAGCGAACGATTCTCTGGGGCCAACGTCCTGACTTTC	CASSTPDSERFSGANVLTF
.	TRBV29-1	medium-sized	TRBJ1-3	13	TGCAGCGCCCGAACCCTCTCTGGAAACACCATATATTTT	CSARTLSGNTIYF
TRBD2	TRBV7-2	medium-sized	TRBJ2-7	14	TGTGCCAGCAGCTTACTAGCGGGCTCCTACGAGCAGTACTTC	CASSLLAGSYEQYF
TRBD1	TRBV7-8	many	TRBJ2-3	16	TGTGCCAGCACCTCCTTCGGGGGACAGGGGAGTACGACGCAGTATTTT	CASTSFGGQGSTTQYF
.	TRBV5-1	many	TRBJ1-1	13	TGCGCCAGCAGCGTCGAATCTTACACTGAAGCTTTCTTT	CASSVESYTEAFF
TRBD1	TRBV11-2	few	TRBJ2-5	15	TGTGCCAGCAGCTCCCCTCAGGGGGCGGGAGAGACCCAGTACTTC	CASSSPQGAGETQYF
.	TRBV7-2	many	TRBJ2-5	15	TGTGCCAGCAGCGACCTCCCCGGCAGTCAAGAGACCCAGTACTTC	CASSDLPGSQETQYF
TRBD1	TRBV4-2	many	TRBJ2-3	16	TGTGCCAGCAGCCAAGATAAAGGAGCAGGGGGCGATACGCAGTATTTT	CASSQDKGAGGDTQYF
TRBD2	TRBV6-6	few	TRBJ2-1	16	TGTGCCAGCAGGAGTACTGTAGCGGGTTCTTACAATGAGCAGTTCTTC	CASRSTVAGSYNEQFF